Here is one T cell receptor (beta chain) with its context. The target antigen is unknown. This record belongs to a study of OX40 agonist ivuxolimab in advanced cancers. Across the study: Cancers in dose escalation were hepatocellular, melanoma, renal cell and head and neck.

The cohort excluded patients with autoimmune disease history or systemic immunosuppression. CDR1 and CDR2 (germline): WSHSY, SAAADI. There are 16 residues in the CDR3. V was pared by 0 bases and J by 4 bases, with 16 bases between. Regarding the study as a whole: CD8+ T cells (on average) carried more expanded clones than CD4+ T cells.

Assay: immunoSEQ multiplex PCR; the TCRdb copy retains only in-frame clones and omits some. There are about 66,000 clones in the sample; 75% to 90% occur only once, and approximately 14% lies in the top ten. The gene calls are TRBV10-2 and TRBJ2-7, with D perhaps matching TRBD1 or TRBD2 (5 bases each). The sample in question was CD4+ or CD8+ T cells sorted from blood, obtained in a trial of the OX40 agonist ivuxolimab. This receptor was obtained from an adult with an advanced solid tumor such as melanoma, head and neck, liver or kidney cancer. CDR3: CASSESLGTPRYEQYF. DNA for the CDR3: TGCGCCAGCAGTGAGTCGTTAGGGACCCCACGATACGAGCAGTACTTC.